This T cell receptor beta chain stems from a study of shared clonotypes between healthy human individuals. The wider study: Sampling drew on donors who were a couple of women and three men aged 18 to 49.

CD45RO-negative, CCR7-positively selected cells formed the naive CD8 fraction, excluding terminally differentiated effector memory CD45RA+ cells. Comment on this clone: No antigen is known for it.

Findings of the study overall: The small donor group covered limited genetic and exposure diversity.

Sequencing was performed with immunoSEQ multiplex PCR; in TCRdb, only in-frame clones are kept and a portion is missing. In the table there are more than 2 million clones, just under 95% of which are singletons. Sequencing was done on a sample of naive CD8+ T cells sorted from blood. The sequence was collected from a man aged 18-30 years in good health.

CDR3 nucleotides: TGCGCCAGCAGCGGGGACAGGGACATCTGGGATGTAGGAAACACCATATATTTT. It codes for CASSGDRDIWDVGNTIYF. The chain carries TRBV5-1 and TRBJ1-3; 9 nucleotides agree with TRBD1. Per the germline V gene, CDR1 is SGHRS and CDR2 is YFSETQ. The CDR3 covers 18 residues. V was clipped by 4 bases and J by 4 bases; unmatched bases: 15.